What follows are 2 T cell receptor beta chains derived from one specimen sequenced in a study of control samples from healthy donors and cancer patients. Produced via immunoSEQ multiplex PCR; TCRdb's table is partial and in-frame only. This sample has around 250,000 clones; roughly four fifths occur once, and the top ten carry about an eighth. Specimen: PBMCs. The source is an older woman with lung cancer.

The chain has TRBV7-8 and TRBJ1-2, with D possibly matching TRBD1 (5 bases). Per germline, CDR1 SGHVS and CDR2 FQNEAQ. V lost 0 bases and J 0 bases, leaving 11 bases between the germline ends. This CDR3 is built from 16 residues. The CDR3 region is CASSLAKGRSNYGYTF. The CDR3 coding sequence is TGTGCCAGCAGCTTAGCGAAGGGGCGCTCTAACTATGGCTACACCTTC.

This clone was recorded only once. The chain joins TRBV18 to TRBJ2-7; TRBD1 aligns across 7 bases. Germline V gene data show CDR1 as KGHSH and CDR2 as LQKENI. The CDR3 length is 14 residues. Trimming took 2 bases from V and 3 from J; bases not matched to a gene: 4. The CDR3 coding sequence is TGTGCCAGCTCACCAGTCGGGACAGTCTACGAGCAGTACTTC. It specifies CASSPVGTVYEQYF.